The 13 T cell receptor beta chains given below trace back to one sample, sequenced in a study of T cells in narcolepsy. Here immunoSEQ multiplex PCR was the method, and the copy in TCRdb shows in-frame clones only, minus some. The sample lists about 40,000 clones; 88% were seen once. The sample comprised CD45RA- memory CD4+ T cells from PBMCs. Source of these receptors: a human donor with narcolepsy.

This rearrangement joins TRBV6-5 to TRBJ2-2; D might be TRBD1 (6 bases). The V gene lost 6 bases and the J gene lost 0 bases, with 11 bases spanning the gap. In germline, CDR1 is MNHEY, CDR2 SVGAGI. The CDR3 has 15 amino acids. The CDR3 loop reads CASSPDRANTGELFF. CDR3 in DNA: TGTGCCAGCAGCCCGGACAGAGCGAACACCGGGGAGCTGTTTTTT.

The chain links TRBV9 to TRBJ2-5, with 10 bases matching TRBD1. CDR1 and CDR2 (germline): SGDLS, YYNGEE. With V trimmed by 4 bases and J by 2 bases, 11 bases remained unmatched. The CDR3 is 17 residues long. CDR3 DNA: TGTGCCAGCAGCTCTACCCGGGACAGGGGAATGCAAGAGACCCAGTACTTC. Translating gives CASSSTRDRGMQETQYF.

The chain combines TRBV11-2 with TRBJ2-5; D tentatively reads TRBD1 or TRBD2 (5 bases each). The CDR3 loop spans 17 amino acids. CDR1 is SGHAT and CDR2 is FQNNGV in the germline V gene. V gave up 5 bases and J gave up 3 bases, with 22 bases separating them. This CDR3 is CASSRFGRGTQKETQYF. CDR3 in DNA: TGTGCCAGCAGCCGGTTTGGGAGAGGGACGCAGAAAGAGACCCAGTACTTC.

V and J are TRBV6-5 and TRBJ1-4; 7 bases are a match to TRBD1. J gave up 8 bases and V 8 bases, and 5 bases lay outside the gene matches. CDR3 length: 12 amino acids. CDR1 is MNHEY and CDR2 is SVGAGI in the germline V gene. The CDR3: CASRQGGEKLFF. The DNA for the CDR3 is TGTGCCAGCCGACAGGGAGGCGAAAAACTGTTTTTT.

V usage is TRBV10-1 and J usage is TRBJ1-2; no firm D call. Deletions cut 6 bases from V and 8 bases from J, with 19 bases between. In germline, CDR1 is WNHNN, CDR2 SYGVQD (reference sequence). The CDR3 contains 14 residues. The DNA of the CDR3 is TGCGCCAGCAGGGTCGGAGGTTCTTCAGGCGGCTACACCTTC. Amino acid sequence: CASRVGGSSGGYTF.

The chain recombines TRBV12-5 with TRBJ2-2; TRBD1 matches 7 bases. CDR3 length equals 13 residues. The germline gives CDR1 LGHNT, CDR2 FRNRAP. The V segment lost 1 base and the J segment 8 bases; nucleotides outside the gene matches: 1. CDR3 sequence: CASGLAGQGELFF. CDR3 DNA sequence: TGTGCTAGTGGTTTGGCGGGACAGGGGGAGCTGTTTTTT.

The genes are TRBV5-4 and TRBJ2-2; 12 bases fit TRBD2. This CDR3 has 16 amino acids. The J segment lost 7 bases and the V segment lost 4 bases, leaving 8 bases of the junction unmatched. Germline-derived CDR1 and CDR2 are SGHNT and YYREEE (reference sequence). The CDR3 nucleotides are TGTGCCAGCAGCCTGACTAGCGGGAGTCGGAACGGGGAGCTGTTTTTT. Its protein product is CASSLTSGSRNGELFF.

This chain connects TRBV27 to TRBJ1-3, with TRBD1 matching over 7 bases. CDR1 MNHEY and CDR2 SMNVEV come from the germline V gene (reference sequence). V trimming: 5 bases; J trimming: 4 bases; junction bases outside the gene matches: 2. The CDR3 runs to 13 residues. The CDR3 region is CASSRQGGNTIYF. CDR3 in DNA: TGTGCCAGCAGTCGACAGGGAGGAAACACCATATATTTT.

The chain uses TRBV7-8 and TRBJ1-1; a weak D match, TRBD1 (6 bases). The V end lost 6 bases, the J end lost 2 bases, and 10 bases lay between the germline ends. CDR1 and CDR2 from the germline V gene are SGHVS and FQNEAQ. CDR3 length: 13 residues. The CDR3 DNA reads TGTGCCAGCAGGAGGGGGGGAAACACTGAAGCTTTCTTT. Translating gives CASRRGGNTEAFF.

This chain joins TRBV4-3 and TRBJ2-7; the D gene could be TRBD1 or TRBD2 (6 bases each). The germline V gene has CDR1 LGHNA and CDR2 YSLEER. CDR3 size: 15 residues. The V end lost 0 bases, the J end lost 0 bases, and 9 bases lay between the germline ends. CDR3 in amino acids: CASSQEGGTSYEQYF. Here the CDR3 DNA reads TGCGCCAGCAGCCAAGAGGGGGGCACCTCCTACGAGCAGTACTTC.

This CDR3 is CASSERPSHEQYF. DNA of the CDR3: TGTGCCAGCAGTGAAAGGCCTAGCCACGAGCAGTACTTC. The rearrangement uses TRBV25-1 and TRBJ2-7; TRBD2 might be the D (5 bases). This CDR3 region has 13 residues. Trimming shortened V by 2 bases and J by 5 bases, and 10 bases separated the two germline ends. Germline-derived CDR1 and CDR2 are MGHDK and SYGVNS.

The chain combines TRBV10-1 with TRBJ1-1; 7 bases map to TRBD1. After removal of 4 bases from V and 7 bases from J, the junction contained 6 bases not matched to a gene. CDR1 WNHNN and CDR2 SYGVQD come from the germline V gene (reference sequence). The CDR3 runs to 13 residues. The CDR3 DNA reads TGCGCCAGCAGTGCCTCTCGACAGGGTGAAGCTTTCTTT. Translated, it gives CASSASRQGEAFF.

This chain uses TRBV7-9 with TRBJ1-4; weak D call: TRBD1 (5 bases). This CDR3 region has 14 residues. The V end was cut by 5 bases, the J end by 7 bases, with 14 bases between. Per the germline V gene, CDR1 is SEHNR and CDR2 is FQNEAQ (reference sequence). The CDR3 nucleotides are TGTGCCAGCAGCCCGGGGGGAGGCAGTGAAAAACTGTTTTTT. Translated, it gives CASSPGGGSEKLFF.